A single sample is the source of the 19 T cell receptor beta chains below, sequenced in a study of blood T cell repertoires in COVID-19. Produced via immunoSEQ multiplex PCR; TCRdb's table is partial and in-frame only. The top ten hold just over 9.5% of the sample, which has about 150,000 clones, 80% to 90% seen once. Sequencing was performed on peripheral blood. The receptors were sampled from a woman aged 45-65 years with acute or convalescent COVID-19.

The CDR3 protein is CASSQDSGSSSGNTIYF. CDR3 nucleotides: TGTGCCAGCAGCCAAGACTCCGGGAGCAGCTCTGGAAACACCATATATTTT. The J gene is TRBJ1-3, the V gene TRBV4-2; D uncertain. The CDR3 totals 17 residues. With 0 bases removed from V and 0 bases from J, the gap between germline ends came to 12 bases. Germline CDR1 LGHNA, CDR2 YNFKEQ.

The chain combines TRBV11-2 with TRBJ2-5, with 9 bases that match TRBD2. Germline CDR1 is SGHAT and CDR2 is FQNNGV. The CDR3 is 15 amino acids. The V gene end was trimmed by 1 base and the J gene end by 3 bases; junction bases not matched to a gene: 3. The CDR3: CASSLGPSGEETQYF. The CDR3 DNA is TGTGCCAGCAGCTTAGGACCTAGCGGGGAAGAGACCCAGTACTTC. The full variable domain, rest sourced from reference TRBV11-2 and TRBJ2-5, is EAGVAQSPRYKIIEKRQSVAFWCNPISGHATLYWYQQILGQGPKLLIQFQNNGVVDDSQLPKDRFSAERLKGVDSTLKIQPAKLEDSAVYLCASSLGPSGEETQYFGPGTRLLVL.

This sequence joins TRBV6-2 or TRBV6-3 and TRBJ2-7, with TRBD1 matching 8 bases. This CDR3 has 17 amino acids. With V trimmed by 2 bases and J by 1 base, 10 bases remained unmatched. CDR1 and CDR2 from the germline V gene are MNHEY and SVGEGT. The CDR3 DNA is TGTGCCAGCAGTTACGAAGGACAGGGCCCTCCATCCTACGAGCAGTACTTC. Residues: CASSYEGQGPPSYEQYF.

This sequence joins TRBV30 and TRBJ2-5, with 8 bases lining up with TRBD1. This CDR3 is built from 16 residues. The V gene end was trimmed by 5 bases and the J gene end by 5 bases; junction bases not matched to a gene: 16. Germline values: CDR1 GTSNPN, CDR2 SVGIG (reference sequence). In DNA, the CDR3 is TGTGCCTGGGTACCCCACTCGGGACAGGTAGTGGAGACCCAGTACTTC. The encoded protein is CAWVPHSGQVVETQYF.

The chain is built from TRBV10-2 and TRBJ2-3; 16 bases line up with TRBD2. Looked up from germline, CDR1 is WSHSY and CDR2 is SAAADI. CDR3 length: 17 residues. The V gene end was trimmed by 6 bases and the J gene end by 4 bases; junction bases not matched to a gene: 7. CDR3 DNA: TGCGCCAGCAGCGCTTCGGGACTAGCGGGGGGGCCAGATACGCAGTATTTT. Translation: CASSASGLAGGPDTQYF.

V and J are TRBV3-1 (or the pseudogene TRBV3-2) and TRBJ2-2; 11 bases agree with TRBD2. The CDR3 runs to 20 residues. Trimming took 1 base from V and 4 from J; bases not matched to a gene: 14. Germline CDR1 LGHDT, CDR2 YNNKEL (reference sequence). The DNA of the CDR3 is TGTGCCAGCAGCCAAGGGATGGTAGCGGGGGGGCTCTCGAGCACCGGGGAGCTGTTTTTT. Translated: CASSQGMVAGGLSSTGELFF.

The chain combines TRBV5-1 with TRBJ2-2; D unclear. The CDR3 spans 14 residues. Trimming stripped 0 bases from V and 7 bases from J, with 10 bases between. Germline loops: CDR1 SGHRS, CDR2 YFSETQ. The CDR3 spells CASSLDLVGGELFF. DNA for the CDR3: TGCGCCAGCAGCTTGGATCTAGTTGGCGGGGAGCTGTTTTTT. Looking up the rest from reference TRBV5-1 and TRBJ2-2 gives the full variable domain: KAGVTQTPRYLIKTRGQQVTLSCSPISGHRSVSWYQQTPGQGLQFLFEYFSETQRNKGNFPGRFSGRQFSNSRSEMNVSTLELGDSALYLCASSLDLVGGELFFGEGSRLTVL.

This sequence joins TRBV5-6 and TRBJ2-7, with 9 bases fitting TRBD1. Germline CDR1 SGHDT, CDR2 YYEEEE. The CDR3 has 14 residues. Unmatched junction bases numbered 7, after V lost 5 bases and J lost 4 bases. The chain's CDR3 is CASRSQGARYEQYF. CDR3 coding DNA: TGTGCCAGCAGATCACAGGGGGCTCGGTACGAGCAGTACTTC.

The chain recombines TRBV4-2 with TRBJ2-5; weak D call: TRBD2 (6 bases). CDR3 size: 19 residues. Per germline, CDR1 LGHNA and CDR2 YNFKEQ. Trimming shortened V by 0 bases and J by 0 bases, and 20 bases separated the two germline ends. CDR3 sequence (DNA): TGTGCCAGCAGCCAAGAAGATTTGTCCGGACTAACGTACCAAGAGACCCAGTACTTC. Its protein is CASSQEDLSGLTYQETQYF.

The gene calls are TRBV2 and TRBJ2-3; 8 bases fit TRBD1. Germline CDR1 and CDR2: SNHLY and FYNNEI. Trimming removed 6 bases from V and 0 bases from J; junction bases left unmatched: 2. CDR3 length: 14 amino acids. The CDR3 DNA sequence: TGTGCCAGCAGGGACAGGGTTAGCACAGATACGCAGTATTTT. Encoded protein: CASRDRVSTDTQYF. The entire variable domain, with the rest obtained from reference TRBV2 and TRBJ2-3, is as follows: EPEVTQTPSHQVTQMGQEVILRCVPISNHLYFYWYRQILGQKVEFLVSFYNNEISEKSEIFDDQFSVERPDGSNFTLKIRSTKLEDSAMYFCASRDRVSTDTQYFGPGTRLTVL.

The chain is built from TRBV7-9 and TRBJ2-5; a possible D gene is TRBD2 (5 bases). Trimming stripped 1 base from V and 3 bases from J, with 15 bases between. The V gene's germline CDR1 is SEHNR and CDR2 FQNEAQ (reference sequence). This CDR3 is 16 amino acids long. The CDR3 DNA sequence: TGTGCCAGCAGCTTAGAACTAGGTGGAGTAGAAGAGACCCAGTACTTC. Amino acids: CASSLELGGVEETQYF.

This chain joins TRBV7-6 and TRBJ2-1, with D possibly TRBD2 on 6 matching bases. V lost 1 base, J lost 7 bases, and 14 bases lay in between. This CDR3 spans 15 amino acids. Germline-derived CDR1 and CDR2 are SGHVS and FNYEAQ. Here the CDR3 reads CASSLEDWGVNEQFF. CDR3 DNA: TGTGCCAGCAGCTTAGAGGACTGGGGGGTAAATGAGCAGTTCTTC.

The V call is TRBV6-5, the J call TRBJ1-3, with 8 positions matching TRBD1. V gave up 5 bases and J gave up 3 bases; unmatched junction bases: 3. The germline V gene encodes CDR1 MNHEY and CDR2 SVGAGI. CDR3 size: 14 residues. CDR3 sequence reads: CASSPGTGGNTIYF. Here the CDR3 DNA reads TGTGCCAGCAGTCCCGGGACAGGTGGAAACACCATATATTTT.

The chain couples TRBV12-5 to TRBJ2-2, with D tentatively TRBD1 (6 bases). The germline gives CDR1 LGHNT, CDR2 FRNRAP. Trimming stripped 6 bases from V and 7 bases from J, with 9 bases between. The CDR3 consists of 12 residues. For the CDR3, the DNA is TGTGCTAGTGGCCAACAGGGCGGGGAGCTGTTTTTT. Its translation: CASGQQGGELFF.

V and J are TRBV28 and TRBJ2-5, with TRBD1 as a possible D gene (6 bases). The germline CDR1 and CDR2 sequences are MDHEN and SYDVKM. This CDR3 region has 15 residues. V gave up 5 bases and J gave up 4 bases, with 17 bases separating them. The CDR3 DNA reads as TGTGCCAGCAGTCCATTGGGGGCGGGCAGAGAGACCCAGTACTTC. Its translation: CASSPLGAGRETQYF.

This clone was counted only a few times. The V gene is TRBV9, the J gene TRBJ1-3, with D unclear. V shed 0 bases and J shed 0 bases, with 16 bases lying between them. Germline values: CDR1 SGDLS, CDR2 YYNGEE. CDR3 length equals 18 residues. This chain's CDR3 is CASSVVVPGGNSGNTIYF. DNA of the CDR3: TGTGCCAGCAGCGTAGTAGTCCCCGGCGGGAACTCTGGAAACACCATATATTTT.

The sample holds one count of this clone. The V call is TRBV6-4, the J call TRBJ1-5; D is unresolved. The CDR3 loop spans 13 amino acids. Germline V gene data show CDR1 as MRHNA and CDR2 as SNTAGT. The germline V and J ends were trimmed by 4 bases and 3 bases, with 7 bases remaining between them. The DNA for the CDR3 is TGTGCCAGCAGTGCAGAAGTCAATCAGCCCCAGCATTTT. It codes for CASSAEVNQPQHF.

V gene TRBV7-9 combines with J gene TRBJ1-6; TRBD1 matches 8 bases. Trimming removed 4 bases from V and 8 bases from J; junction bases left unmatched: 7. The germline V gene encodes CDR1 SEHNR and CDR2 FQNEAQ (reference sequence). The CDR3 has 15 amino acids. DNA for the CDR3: TGTGCCAGCAGCTCGCACACAGGGGGTCATTCACCCCTCCACTTT. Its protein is CASSSHTGGHSPLHF.

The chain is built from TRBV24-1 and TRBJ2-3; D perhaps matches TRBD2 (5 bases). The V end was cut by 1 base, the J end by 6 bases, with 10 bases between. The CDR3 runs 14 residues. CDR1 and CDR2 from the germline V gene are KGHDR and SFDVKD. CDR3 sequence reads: CATSDFTRRDTQYF. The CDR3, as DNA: TGTGCCACCAGTGATTTTACTAGAAGGGATACGCAGTATTTT.